This T cell receptor (beta chain) was observed in a study of CD8 T cells in ankylosing spondylitis. Study observations and caveats: In the blood and synovial fluid of reactive arthritis, some motif variants had been previously reported. Clones linked to disease were reported to show significant enrichment in matched ankylosing spondylitis synovial fluid. About 8 highly homologous variants made up a TCR beta motif that seemed to typify ankylosing spondylitis blood.

Details on this clonotype: Its specificity is unknown.

A quantitative 5'-RACE method, one with molecular barcodes, was used to make TCR beta libraries. One entry per CDR3 protein results from TCRdb running MiXCR on the 5' RACE reads. The table has around 890,000 distinct CDR3 sequences, around 11% seen once; the top ten hold under 0.6%. Sequenced: blood, either unsorted or a sorted T cell fraction (not recorded which). This receptor was identified in a male donor with ankylosing spondylitis.

CDR3 sequence (DNA): TGTGCCAGAAGCCTTTACAATGCTGGAAGAGAGTCCTATTTT. Its translation is CARSLYNAGRESYF. The chain uses TRBV5-3 and TRBJ2-3; D is ambiguous. TRBV5-3 is placed among ORFs of uncertain function. Trimming took off 4 bases at V and 15 bases at J, with 24 bases between the two ends. This CDR3 has 14 residues.